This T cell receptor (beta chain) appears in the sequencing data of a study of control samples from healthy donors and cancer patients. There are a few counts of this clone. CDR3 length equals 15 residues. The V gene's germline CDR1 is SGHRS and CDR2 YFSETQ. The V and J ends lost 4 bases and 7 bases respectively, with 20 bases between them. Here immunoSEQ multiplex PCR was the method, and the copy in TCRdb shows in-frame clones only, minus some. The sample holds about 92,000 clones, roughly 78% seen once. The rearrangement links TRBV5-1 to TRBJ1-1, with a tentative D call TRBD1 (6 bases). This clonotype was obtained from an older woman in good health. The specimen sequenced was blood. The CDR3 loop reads CASSPDLRQAGEAFF. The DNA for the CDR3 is TGCGCCAGCAGCCCCGACCTTCGACAGGCCGGTGAAGCTTTCTTT.